This T cell receptor beta chain derives from a study of blood T cell repertoires in COVID-19. Study details: Acute-phase and convalescent COVID-19 samples originated in the United States, Italy and Spain. Sample material is recorded as cDNA or gDNA derived from T cells, B-cell-depleted T cells, or PBMCs.

In the authors' workflow: Quantification of nucleated cells was approximated via reference gene primer amplification. The repertoire was sequenced with immunoSEQ multiplex PCR; TCRdb's copy has only in-frame clones and lacks some. V, J and clone size are taken as reported in that table, and D and trimming were inferred from the DNA itself. The sample shows around 64,000 clones, around 90% of them seen only once. Input material: peripheral blood. This clonotype originated in a human donor in a cohort sampled during active COVID-19.

CDR3 in amino acids: CASSRRAGVDTQYF. The CDR3 DNA reads TGTGCCAGCAGCCGTCGAGCGGGAGTCGATACGCAGTATTTT. V and J are TRBV7-2 and TRBJ2-3; 8 nucleotides agree with TRBD2. CDR3 length equals 14 residues. With 5 bases clipped from V and 6 bases from J, the junction kept 7 bases outside the gene matches. Germline V CDR1 and CDR2: SGHTA, FQGNSA.